These 31 T cell receptor beta chains were all obtained from the same sample, sequenced in a study of PD-1 and CTLA-4 blockade in melanoma. TCRdb's copy holds only in-frame clones and misses some; the assay was immunoSEQ multiplex PCR. This sample has tens of thousands of clones, with around 90% found just once. Sequenced material: CD8+ T cells from peripheral blood, taken before anti-PD-1 treatment. These receptor sequences come from a human donor with melanoma.

V is TRBV11-2 and J is TRBJ2-5; possible D gene TRBD1, 6 bases. Germline V lookup: CDR1 SGHAT, CDR2 FQNNGV. Trimming shortened V by 5 bases and J by 3 bases, and 10 bases separated the two germline ends. CDR3 length: 13 amino acids. The CDR3: CASSHQGKETQYF. The CDR3 bases are TGTGCCAGCAGCCACCAGGGGAAAGAGACCCAGTACTTC. Full variable domain (rest looked up from reference TRBV11-2 and TRBJ2-5): EAGVAQSPRYKIIEKRQSVAFWCNPISGHATLYWYQQILGQGPKLLIQFQNNGVVDDSQLPKDRFSAERLKGVDSTLKIQPAKLEDSAVYLCASSHQGKETQYFGPGTRLLVL.

This sequence joins TRBV6-1 and TRBJ1-1, with D maybe TRBD1 (5 bases). Trimming pared 4 bases from V and 4 bases from J, leaving 19 bases between. The CDR3 is made up of 16 amino acids. The germline CDR1 and CDR2 sequences are MNHNS and SASEGT. This chain's CDR3 is CASSVFGGTRSTEAFF. CDR3 sequence (DNA): TGTGCCAGCAGTGTTTTCGGGGGGACGAGGAGCACTGAAGCTTTCTTT.

This sequence joins TRBV9 and TRBJ1-1, with D uncertain. This CDR3 contains 13 residues. The germline V gene has CDR1 SGDLS and CDR2 YYNGEE. V was pared by 4 bases and J by 5 bases, with 12 bases between. CDR3: CASSPTPGTEAFF. CDR3 in DNA: TGTGCCAGCAGCCCCACCCCGGGGACTGAAGCTTTCTTT.

The V gene is TRBV9, the J gene TRBJ2-2; weak D call: TRBD2 (6 bases). Trimming took 1 base from V and 4 from J, leaving 11 bases between them. The CDR3 loop spans 15 amino acids. CDR1 SGDLS and CDR2 YYNGEE come from the germline V gene. The CDR3 DNA sequence: TGTGCCAGCAGCGTATGGACCGGGGGCACCGGGGAGCTGTTTTTT. Translated, it gives CASSVWTGGTGELFF.

This sequence joins TRBV27 and TRBJ2-1; 8 nucleotides line up with TRBD2. Per the germline V gene, CDR1 is MNHEY and CDR2 is SMNVEV (reference sequence). This CDR3 is built from 13 residues. With 5 bases clipped from V and 9 bases from J, the junction kept 6 bases outside the gene matches. DNA for the CDR3: TGTGCCAGCAGTATGACTAGCGCCCCTGAGCAGTTCTTC. It codes for CASSMTSAPEQFF.

On this clone itself: Other DNA sequences from this sample encode an identical CDR3 as well. The genes are TRBV30 and TRBJ1-1, with D hard to call. This CDR3 is built from 12 residues. CDR1 is GTSNPN, CDR2 SVGIG, per germline (reference sequence). V was shortened by 1 base and J by 1 base, with 4 bases between the two germline ends. This chain's CDR3 is CAWSEGNTEAFF. The CDR3 nucleotides are TGTGCCTGGAGTGAGGGGAACACTGAAGCTTTCTTT.

J is TRBJ2-7 and V is TRBV29-1; 9 bases are a match to TRBD1. V lost 6 bases, J lost 2 bases, and 5 bases stayed unmatched. Germline CDR1 reads SQVTM; CDR2 reads ANQGSEA. The CDR3 has 13 residues. Here the CDR3 DNA reads TGCAGCGTCCGGACAGGGGAAACCTACGAGCAGTACTTC. It is translated as CSVRTGETYEQYF.

The count of this clone is one. Here the CDR3 DNA reads TGTGCCAGCAGTGAAGCGCTTCTGAGCCCCCGCGGCAGGTGGGAGACCCAGTACTTC. Translation gives CASSEALLSPRGRWETQYF. This chain links TRBV2 with TRBJ2-5, with D unresolved. Trimming removed 0 bases from V and 5 bases from J, with 25 bases in between. Germline loops: CDR1 SNHLY, CDR2 FYNNEI. The CDR3 sequence is 19 residues long.

This rearrangement joins TRBV7-6 to TRBJ1-1; TRBD1 aligns across 8 bases. This CDR3 has 16 amino acids. Germline V lookup: CDR1 SGHVS, CDR2 FNYEAQ. V was pared by 1 base and J by 5 bases, with 9 bases of the junction left unmatched. This CDR3 is CASSLGQGARYTEAFF. The CDR3 coding sequence is TGTGCCAGCAGCTTAGGCCAGGGGGCAAGGTATACTGAAGCTTTCTTT.

The rearrangement joins TRBV2 to TRBJ1-5; D remains unclear. Germline V CDR1 and CDR2: SNHLY, FYNNEI. The CDR3 has 12 residues. V was trimmed by 3 bases and J by 3 bases, leaving 3 bases between them. The CDR3 protein is CASSDFNQPQHF. The CDR3 coding sequence is TGTGCCAGCAGTGATTTCAATCAGCCCCAGCATTTT.

This chain joins TRBV5-6 and TRBJ1-6, with D perhaps TRBD1 (6 bases). The CDR3 spans 15 residues. Germline V gene lookup returns CDR1 SGHDT and CDR2 YYEEEE. The ends were cut back, 0 bases at V and 6 bases at J, with 10 bases in the middle. The CDR3, as DNA: TGTGCCAGCAGCTTGGTGACAGGCGGTAATTCACCCCTCCACTTT. It translates to CASSLVTGGNSPLHF.

The rearrangement uses TRBV2 and TRBJ1-3, with no clear D. The ends were cut back, 11 bases at V and 6 bases at J, with 11 bases in the middle. Germline assignment: CDR1 SNHLY and CDR2 FYNNEI. The length of the CDR3 is 11 residues. This CDR3 is CAQGSLNTIYF. The DNA of the CDR3 is TGTGCCCAAGGGTCTCTAAACACCATATATTTT.

The rearrangement links TRBV7-6 to TRBJ2-1; D perhaps matches TRBD1 (6 bases). This CDR3 comprises 12 residues. V lost 3 bases to trimming and J lost 7 bases, with 7 bases between them. Germline assignment: CDR1 SGHVS and CDR2 FNYEAQ. CDR3 coding DNA: TGTGCCAGCAGCTTGAGGGGGAATGAGCAGTTCTTC. It codes for CASSLRGNEQFF.

This rearrangement joins TRBV29-1 to TRBJ2-7; 9 nucleotides match TRBD1. V was clipped by 4 bases and J by 5 bases; unmatched bases: 12. CDR1 SQVTM and CDR2 ANQGSEA come from the germline V gene. CDR3 length equals 15 residues. The CDR3 DNA sequence: TGCAGCGTTGTGAGTGAGGGGACAGGGATCCACGAGCAGTACTTC. Protein sequence: CSVVSEGTGIHEQYF.

This clone appeared once. CDR3 protein: CASMGPGANVLTF. Written as DNA, the CDR3 is TGTGCCAGCATGGGCCCTGGGGCCAACGTCCTGACTTTC. The chain links TRBV5-4 to TRBJ2-6; the D is unclear. Trimming cost V 6 bases and J 2 bases, with 6 bases left between them. This CDR3 has 13 residues. The V gene's germline CDR1 is SGHNT and CDR2 YYREEE (reference sequence). Looking up the rest from reference TRBV5-4 and TRBJ2-6 gives the full variable domain: ETGVTQSPTHLIKTRGQQVTLRCSSQSGHNTVSWYQQALGQGPQFIFQYYREEENGRGNFPPRFSGLQFPNYSSELNVNALELDDSALYLCASMGPGANVLTFGAGSRLTVL.

In its sample, this clone was seen once. This chain uses TRBV25-1 with TRBJ1-3, with 9 bases aligning to TRBD1. CDR1 is MGHDK, CDR2 SYGVNS, per germline. V lost 4 bases, J lost 1 base, and 5 bases stayed unmatched. CDR3 length: 16 amino acids. This CDR3 is CASSGPGTGSGNTIYF. The DNA for the CDR3 is TGTGCCAGCAGTGGTCCCGGGACAGGGTCTGGAAACACCATATATTTT.

This rearrangement joins TRBV30 to TRBJ1-3; D might be TRBD1 (6 bases). Germline V gene data show CDR1 as GTSNPN and CDR2 as SVGIG (reference sequence). The V gene lost 2 bases and the J gene lost 1 base, with 9 bases spanning the gap. CDR3 size: 14 residues. CDR3 nucleotides: TGTGCCTGGAGTCTAGGGGGATCTGGAAACACCATATATTTT. As protein: CAWSLGGSGNTIYF. The full variable domain, its missing parts supplied by reference TRBV30 and TRBJ1-3, is SQTIHQWPATLVQPVGSPLSLECTVEGTSNPNLYWYRQAAGRGLQLLFYSVGIGQISSEVPQNLSASRPQDRQFILSSKKLLLSDSGFYLCAWSLGGSGNTIYFGEGSWLTVV.

In this sample, this clone turned up a few times. The chain couples TRBV18 to TRBJ1-1; D call uncertain. Germline V gene sequence: CDR1 KGHSH, CDR2 LQKENI. V gave up 6 bases and J gave up 3 bases, with 17 bases separating them. This CDR3 is built from 15 residues. CDR3 DNA: TGTGCCAGCTCCCCTCGGGTCGGGTTGGACACTGAAGCTTTCTTT. Its translation is CASSPRVGLDTEAFF. The complete variable domain, with remaining parts taken from reference TRBV18 and TRBJ1-1, reads NAGVMQNPRHLVRRRGQEARLRCSPMKGHSHVYWYRQLPEEGLKFMVYLQKENIIDESGMPKERFSAEFPKEGPSILRIQQVVRGDSAAYFCASSPRVGLDTEAFFGQGTRLTVV.

J is TRBJ2-7 and V is TRBV19; the match to TRBD1 covers 8 bases. After removal of 10 bases from V and 6 bases from J, the junction contained 5 bases not matched to a gene. The V gene's germline CDR1 is LNHDA and CDR2 SQIVND (reference sequence). This CDR3 contains 11 residues. The CDR3 spells CATGTGGEQYF. In nucleotides, the CDR3 is TGTGCCACCGGGACAGGAGGCGAGCAGTACTTC. Based on the CDR3 plus reference TRBV19 and TRBJ2-7, the full variable domain is DGGITQSPKYLFRKEGQNVTLSCEQNLNHDAMYWYRQDPGQGLRLIYYSQIVNDFQKGDIAEGYSVSREKKESFPLTVTSAQKNPTAFYLCATGTGGEQYFGPGTRLTVT.

This chain uses TRBV6-4 with TRBJ2-2; either TRBD1 or TRBD2 may fit D (5 bases each). Germline assignment: CDR1 MRHNA and CDR2 SNTAGT. CDR3 length: 13 residues. V was clipped by 3 bases and J by 3 bases, with 5 bases between them. This chain's CDR3 is CASSEGDTGELFF. The CDR3 nucleotides are TGTGCCAGCAGTGAGGGGGACACCGGGGAGCTGTTTTTT.

The chain recombines TRBV25-1 with TRBJ1-5; no firm D call. Per germline, CDR1 MGHDK and CDR2 SYGVNS. Trimming shortened V by 2 bases and J by 5 bases, and 7 bases separated the two germline ends. This CDR3 contains 13 residues. The CDR3 reads CASSEGLYQPQHF. The DNA of the CDR3 is TGTGCCAGCAGTGAAGGTCTATATCAGCCCCAGCATTTT. Supplemented by reference TRBV25-1 and TRBJ1-5, the full variable domain reads EADIYQTPRYLVIGTGKKITLECSQTMGHDKMYWYQQDPGMELHLIHYSYGVNSTEKGDLSSESTVSRIRTEHFPLTLESARPSHTSQYLCASSEGLYQPQHFGDGTRLSIL.

This chain uses TRBV2 with TRBJ2-7; D is perhaps TRBD1 or TRBD2 (5 bases each). V was clipped by 6 bases and J by 2 bases, with 11 bases between them. The germline V gene encodes CDR1 SNHLY and CDR2 FYNNEI. CDR3 length: 13 residues. CDR3 sequence (DNA): TGTGCCAGCAGGGGGGTAACCCCCTACGAGCAGTACTTC. Translation gives CASRGVTPYEQYF.

The chain links TRBV10-2 to TRBJ2-1; 7 nucleotides align to TRBD1. V lost 5 bases and J lost 10; bases outside the gene matches: 8. CDR3 size: 13 residues. Germline V gene sequence: CDR1 WSHSY, CDR2 SAAADI. The CDR3 sequence: CASSRRDRDEQFF. The CDR3 DNA reads as TGCGCCAGCAGTAGACGTGACAGGGACGAGCAGTTCTTC.

The chain has TRBV9 and TRBJ1-2; TRBD1 matches 8 bases. The J segment lost 8 bases and the V segment lost 2 bases, leaving 2 bases of the junction unmatched. The CDR3 runs to 12 residues. Germline V gene sequence: CDR1 SGDLS, CDR2 YYNGEE. The CDR3 coding sequence is TGTGCCAGCAGCGTCGGGACAGGAGGCTACACCTTC. Translation gives CASSVGTGGYTF.

This clone was seen just once. The V and J genes are TRBV30 and TRBJ2-2; D not certain. The CDR3 covers 11 residues. Germline V gene lookup returns CDR1 GTSNPN and CDR2 SVGIG (reference sequence). The V gene lost 0 bases and the J gene lost 8 bases, with 4 bases spanning the gap. In DNA, the CDR3 is TGTGCCTGGAGTGTAGGGGGGGAGCTGTTTTTT. This encodes CAWSVGGELFF.

The genes are TRBV27 and TRBJ1-5, with 9 positions matching TRBD1. The CDR3 loop spans 14 amino acids. V gave up 4 bases and J gave up 9 bases; unmatched junction bases: 7. Germline V gives CDR1 MNHEY, CDR2 SMNVEV (reference sequence). CDR3 protein: CASSSPGQGLPQHF. CDR3 nucleotide sequence: TGTGCCAGCAGTTCACCGGGACAGGGACTGCCCCAGCATTTT.

The chain combines TRBV30 with TRBJ1-1; D gene uncertain. With 0 bases removed from V and 4 bases from J, the gap between germline ends came to 15 bases. This CDR3 spans 15 amino acids. CDR1 is GTSNPN, CDR2 SVGIG, per germline (reference sequence). Here the CDR3 DNA reads TGTGCCTGGAGTGTTCCTATCTCACGGGCCACTGAAGCTTTCTTT. As protein: CAWSVPISRATEAFF.

The chain combines TRBV5-4 with TRBJ1-2; tentative D call: TRBD1 (6 bases). Trimming removed 0 bases from V and 5 bases from J, with 14 bases in between. Germline V CDR1 and CDR2: SGHNT, YYREEE (reference sequence). The CDR3 has 15 amino acids. CDR3 in amino acids: CASSLDREVLYGYTF. The CDR3 DNA is TGTGCCAGCAGCTTGGACAGGGAGGTCCTATATGGCTACACCTTC.

The V gene is TRBV19, the J gene TRBJ2-5, with 8 bases matching TRBD1. CDR1 and CDR2 from the germline V gene are LNHDA and SQIVND (reference sequence). This CDR3 has 14 amino acids. The trim removed 4 bases at V and 1 base at J, leaving 2 bases unmatched. Written as DNA, the CDR3 is TGTGCCAGTAGTAGCACAGGGGGCCAAGAGACCCAGTACTTC. Protein product: CASSSTGGQETQYF. Variable domain in full (rest from reference TRBV19 and TRBJ2-5): DGGITQSPKYLFRKEGQNVTLSCEQNLNHDAMYWYRQDPGQGLRLIYYSQIVNDFQKGDIAEGYSVSREKKESFPLTVTSAQKNPTAFYLCASSSTGGQETQYFGPGTRLLVL.

The chain links TRBV5-6 to TRBJ1-1, with D unclear. Germline lookup yields CDR1 SGHDT and CDR2 YYEEEE. The CDR3 extends over 13 amino acids. V gave up 2 bases and J gave up 1 base, with 6 bases separating them. The CDR3 loop is CASSFISNTEAFF. The CDR3 coding sequence is TGTGCCAGCAGCTTTATCTCGAACACTGAAGCTTTCTTT.

The V and J genes are TRBV14 and TRBJ1-5, with a weak D call TRBD1 (6 bases). Germline V gives CDR1 SGHDN, CDR2 FVKESK. The CDR3 has 15 residues. Trimming cost V 0 bases and J 7 bases, with 13 bases left between them. CDR3 nucleotides: TGTGCCAGCAGCCAAGATCACGGGGGGGCCCAGCCCCAGCATTTT. Protein: CASSQDHGGAQPQHF.